A single sample is the source of the 18 T cell receptor beta chains below, sequenced in a study of glioma-infiltrating T cells (dated by TCRdb to about 2016). Sequenced on an Illumina MiSeq. The iRepertoire nested amplicon-rescue multiplex PCR (arm-PCR) platform was used to amplify TCR alpha and beta CDR3 regions from RNA. TCRdb ran its own pipeline on the public reads, namely fastp trimming at Q25 and MiXCR clone calling, and kept in-frame beta chains. Here each entry gathers all rows of one CDR3 protein and keeps the most common genes and DNA. This sample is represented by some 180,000 distinct CDR3 sequences; over 25% of them were singletons. The ten biggest clones cover 20% to 25% of the sample. Sequenced input: glioma tissue, nonneoplastic brain tissue, or PBMCs (not recorded which). The receptors come from a human donor with low-grade glioma or glioblastoma, undergoing nonglioma brain surgery, or in good health (not recorded which).

This clonotype was recorded many times. This sequence joins TRBV7-2 and TRBJ2-5, with a tentative D call TRBD2 (6 bases). V lost 3 bases, J lost 1 base, and 12 bases lay in between. The CDR3 loop spans 15 amino acids. Germline V lookup: CDR1 SGHTA, CDR2 FQGNSA. Here the CDR3 reads CASSFRRESQETQYF. For the CDR3, the DNA is TGTGCCAGCAGCTTTCGACGGGAGAGCCAAGAGACCCAGTACTTC.

The CDR3 sequence is CASRTGTGGSNEQFF. The CDR3 DNA sequence: TGTGCCAGCAGGACCGGGACAGGGGGCTCCAATGAGCAGTTCTTC. The chain couples TRBV11-1 to TRBJ2-1; 12 nucleotides line up with TRBD1. With 6 bases clipped from V and 6 bases from J, the junction kept 6 bases outside the gene matches. This CDR3 region has 15 residues. Germline V CDR1 and CDR2: SGHAT, FQDESV (reference sequence).

In its sample, this clonotype was seen many times. The chain uses TRBV20-1 and TRBJ2-7; no definite D call. V dropped 1 base and J dropped 3 bases, with 13 bases sitting between them. Germline-derived CDR1 and CDR2 are DFQATT and SNEGSKA (reference sequence). The CDR3 extends over 14 amino acids. CDR3 sequence reads: CSARGSAGFYEQYF. In nucleotides, the CDR3 is TGCAGTGCTAGAGGATCAGCCGGATTCTACGAGCAGTACTTC.

This clonotype was recorded at least ten times. The J gene is TRBJ1-2, the V gene TRBV18; the D gene is possibly TRBD1 (5 bases). Germline V CDR1 and CDR2: KGHSH, LQKENI. The germline V and J ends were trimmed by 2 bases and 7 bases, with 23 bases remaining between them. This CDR3 has 17 amino acids. This chain's CDR3 is CASSPKKVGRGESGYTF. In DNA, the CDR3 is TGTGCCAGCTCACCAAAGAAGGTTGGAAGGGGCGAGTCTGGCTACACCTTC.

This clonotype has a count of ten or more. The genes are TRBV28 and TRBJ2-3; 8 positions agree with TRBD1. CDR3 size: 13 residues. Trimming cost V 3 bases and J 8 bases; bases outside gene matches: 4. The germline V gene has CDR1 MDHEN and CDR2 SYDVKM. CDR3 in amino acids: CASSFRGQGTQYF. For the CDR3, the DNA is TGTGCCAGCAGTTTCCGCGGACAGGGTACGCAGTATTTT.

This chain uses TRBV4-3 with TRBJ2-7, with unresolved D. V was clipped by 1 base and J by 0 bases, with 10 bases between them. The CDR3 consists of 15 residues. Per germline, CDR1 LGHNA and CDR2 YSLEER. The CDR3 nucleotides read TGCGCCAGCAGCCAAGCTTGGGGATCCTCCTACGAGCAGTACTTC. Encoded protein: CASSQAWGSSYEQYF.

This clonotype was seen many times. The J gene is TRBJ2-7, the V gene TRBV3-1; TRBD2 agrees at 14 bases. Looked up from germline, CDR1 is LGHDT and CDR2 is YNNKEL (reference sequence). This CDR3 has 15 residues. The V gene end was trimmed by 4 bases and the J gene end by 2 bases; junction bases not matched to a gene: 1. CDR3 DNA sequence: TGTGCCAGCAGCCGACTAGCGGGAGGGCCCTACGAGCAGTACTTC. It yields the protein CASSRLAGGPYEQYF.

V usage is TRBV6-9 and J usage is TRBJ2-7, with TRBD1 matching 9 bases. The CDR3 is 12 residues long. Germline CDR1 MNHGY, CDR2 SVAAGI. The CDR3 DNA is TGTGCTGCACAGGGGGCGCTTGCCGAGCAGTACTTC. It encodes CAAQGALAEQYF.

As concerns this clonotype: Being one base from a much bigger clone, this may be a read error. Because it lacks the conserved phenylalanine or tryptophan at the end, this CDR3 is likely a read error. V usage is TRBV7-9 and J usage is TRBJ2-7; D perhaps matches TRBD2 (5 bases). Germline-derived CDR1 and CDR2 are SEHNR and FQNEAQ (reference sequence). The CDR3 has 11 amino acids. Between the trimmed V and J ends, which lost 11 bases and 1 base, there was a span of 9 bases. CDR3 region: CAGGDSYEQYS. DNA of the CDR3: TGTGCCGGAGGAGATTCCTACGAGCAGTACTCC.

In its sample, this clonotype was seen many times. The gene calls are TRBV6-1 and TRBJ1-6; D gene unclear. Trimming took 6 bases from V and 8 from J, leaving 11 bases between them. There are 13 residues in the CDR3. CDR1 and CDR2 (germline): MNHNS, SASEGT. The CDR3 nucleotides read TGTGCCAGCAGCTGGACGGGCGATTCACCCCTCCACTTT. This codes for CASSWTGDSPLHF.

In this sample, this clonotype turned up many times. The J gene is TRBJ2-1, the V gene TRBV20-1; the D gene is possibly TRBD2 (7 bases). CDR1 and CDR2 (germline): DFQATT, SNEGSKA (reference sequence). The germline V and J ends were trimmed by 0 bases and 7 bases, with 16 bases remaining between them. This CDR3 spans 15 amino acids. This chain's CDR3 is CSARDRGGVVNEQFF. In DNA, the CDR3 is TGCAGTGCTAGAGATAGGGGGGGAGTCGTGAATGAGCAGTTCTTC.

In the case of this clonotype: One end of the junction fails to match germline, which may point to a read error. The V gene is TRBV9, the J gene TRBJ2-3, with a possible D match to TRBD1 (7 bases). CDR1 and CDR2 from the germline V gene are SGDLS and YYNGEE. The CDR3 length is 15 residues. CDR3 loop: CASSVVGQEGDAQYF. In nucleotides, the CDR3 is TGTGCCAGCAGCGTAGTAGGACAGGAGGGAGATGCGCAGTATTTT.

As concerns this clonotype: Being one base from a much bigger clone, this may be a read error. The chain uses TRBV6-6 and TRBJ2-7; the D is unclear. The CDR3 sequence is 14 residues long. Germline lookup yields CDR1 MNHNY and CDR2 SVGAGI (reference sequence). As DNA, the CDR3 is TGTGCCAGAAGTTACGCGGATCGATCCTACGAGCAGTACTTC. Protein: CARSYADRSYEQYF.

This clonotype occurred many times. The gene calls are TRBV7-2 and TRBJ2-7; D gene uncertain. In germline, CDR1 is SGHTA, CDR2 FQGNSA. This CDR3 has 14 residues. V was clipped by 5 bases and J by 4 bases, with 15 bases between them. The CDR3 bases are TGTGCCAGCAGCGTCTTGGTACAAGGATACGAGCAGTACTTC. This codes for CASSVLVQGYEQYF.

This sequence joins TRBV11-2 and TRBJ1-4; 10 bases are a match to TRBD1. CDR1 and CDR2 (germline): SGHAT, FQNNGV. Trimming took 5 bases from V and 7 from J; bases not matched to a gene: 4. There are 14 residues in the CDR3. CDR3 nucleotide sequence: TGTGCCAGCAGCCGACGACAGGGGGCTGAAAAACTGTTTTTT. Translation gives CASSRRQGAEKLFF.

As to this clonotype: An end of the junction does not agree with germline; a read error may underlie this. The chain employs TRBV20-1 and TRBJ2-1; weak D call: TRBD2 (5 bases). Germline values: CDR1 DFQATT, CDR2 SNEGSKA (reference sequence). The CDR3 is made up of 12 amino acids. This CDR3 is CRGSSPYNEQFF. Written as DNA, the CDR3 is TGCAGGGGGAGTAGCCCCTACAACGAGCAGTTCTTC.

As for this clonotype: This may be a read error, as it is one base from a much larger clone. The chain links TRBV4-2 to TRBJ2-1; a weak D match, TRBD1 (6 bases). Germline loops: CDR1 LGHNA, CDR2 YNFKEQ. The CDR3 covers 16 residues. CDR3 sequence: CASRRTATARGNEQLF. As DNA, the CDR3 is TGTGCCAGCAGACGGACGGCAACGGCAAGGGGGAATGAGCAGCTCTTC.

The gene calls are TRBV4-1 and TRBJ2-7, with TRBD2 matching 8 bases. Germline lookup yields CDR1 MGHRA and CDR2 YSYEKL. CDR3 length equals 15 residues. Trimming at V came to 8 bases and at J to 1 base, leaving 10 bases not matched to a gene. The CDR3 spells CASGPRLASSYEQYF. The CDR3 DNA reads as TGCGCCAGCGGACCCAGACTAGCGAGTTCCTACGAGCAGTACTTC.